This TCR beta chain stems from a study of blood T cell repertoires in COVID-19. This CDR3 is built from 15 residues. V was pared by 6 bases and J by 1 base, with 10 bases between. From germline, CDR1 is MNHEY and CDR2 SVGAGI. Sequencing used immunoSEQ multiplex PCR; TCRdb keeps in-frame clones, though not all of them. Of about 190,000 clones in the sample, around three quarters were seen once. Material for sequencing was PBMCs or T cells enriched from blood (not recorded which). The receptor's source is a woman aged 50 to 60 with acute COVID-19. The chain recombines TRBV6-5 with TRBJ2-6, with D possibly matching TRBD1 (6 bases). CDR3 sequence (DNA): TGTGCCAGCAGGACGCAGGGGTCTGGGGCCAACGTCCTGACTTTC. This translates into CASRTQGSGANVLTF.